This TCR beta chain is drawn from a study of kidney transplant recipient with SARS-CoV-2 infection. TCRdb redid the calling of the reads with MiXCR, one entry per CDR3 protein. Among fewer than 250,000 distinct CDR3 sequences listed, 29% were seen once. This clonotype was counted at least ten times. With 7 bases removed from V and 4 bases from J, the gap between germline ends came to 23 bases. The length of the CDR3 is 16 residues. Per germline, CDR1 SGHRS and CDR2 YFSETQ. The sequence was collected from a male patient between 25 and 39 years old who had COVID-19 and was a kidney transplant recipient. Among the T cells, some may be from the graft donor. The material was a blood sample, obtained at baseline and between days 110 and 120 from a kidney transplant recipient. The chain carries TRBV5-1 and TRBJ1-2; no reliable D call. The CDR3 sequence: CASFGISVRKTYGYTF. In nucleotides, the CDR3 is TGCGCCAGCTTCGGAATATCGGTTCGAAAGACCTATGGCTACACCTTC. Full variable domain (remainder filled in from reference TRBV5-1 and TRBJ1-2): KAGVTQTPRYLIKTRGQQVTLSCSPISGHRSVSWYQQTPGQGLQFLFEYFSETQRNKGNFPGRFSGRQFSNSRSEMNVSTLELGDSALYLCASFGISVRKTYGYTFGSGTRLTVV.